This is a list of T cell receptor beta chains from one sample in a study of metastatic and nonmetastatic thyroid tumors. TCRdb reanalyzed the PCR reads with MiXCR. The sample includes about 3,900 clones, roughly 37% of them seen just once. Sample: tumor tissue. The receptors originated from a male donor with papillary thyroid cancer or a benign thyroid nodule (not recorded which). Some clones in this sample may be carry-over from other donors' samples. CDR3s include the opening cysteine and the closing phenylalanine or tryptophan. The D gene is left open where the match is weak. Rows give clone size only sometimes, using once, few, many, or a class for an expanded clone.

TRBV20-1	TRBJ2-6	large	-	CSARSLEGAISGANVLTF	TGCAGTGCTAGATCTCTGGAGGGGGCAATATCTGGGGCCAACGTCCTGACTTTC
TRBV6-1	TRBJ2-3	few	-	CASSWGRRDTDTQYF	TGTGCCAGCAGTTGGGGGCGCCGGGACACAGATACGCAGTATTTT
TRBV6-1	TRBJ2-7	few	-	CASSHRDRVREQYF	TGTGCCAGCAGTCATCGCGATAGGGTGAGAGAGCAGTACTTC
TRBV6-1	TRBJ2-5	few	-	CASSERLLAGTQETQYF	TGTGCCAGCAGTGAGCGCCTCTTGGCCGGGACCCAAGAGACCCAGTACTTC
TRBV15	TRBJ2-3	few	-	CATNDRGISTDTQYF	TGTGCCACCAACGACAGAGGGATTAGCACAGATACGCAGTATTTT
TRBV20-1	TRBJ2-1	large	TRBD2	CSASPLAGAESYNEQFF	TGCAGTGCTAGTCCGCTAGCGGGAGCCGAGTCTTACAATGAGCAGTTCTTC
TRBV12-3/TRBV12-4	TRBJ2-7	-	TRBD1	CASSSSPGQLAYEQYF	TGTGCCAGCAGTTCCTCCCCGGGACAGCTCGCCTACGAGCAGTACTTC
TRBV7-2	TRBJ1-6	many	-	CASSLTGESPLHF	TGTGCCAGCAGCTTGACAGGAGAATCACCCCTCCACTTT
TRBV27	TRBJ1-2	-	TRBD1	CASSPQGFSYTF	TGTGCCAGCAGCCCACAGGGGTTTAGCTACACCTTC
TRBV27	TRBJ2-1	-	-	CATSLQRLQVSSYNEQFF	TGTGCCACCAGTTTACAACGACTGCAGGTGAGCTCCTACAATGAGCAGTTCTTC
TRBV5-6	TRBJ2-2	-	-	CASSHEGGTGELFF	TGTGCCAGCAGTCACGAGGGTGGCACCGGGGAGCTGTTTTTT
TRBV7-2	TRBJ2-1	-	-	CASSSARWSIEQFF	TGTGCCAGCAGCTCCGCGAGGTGGAGTATTGAGCAGTTCTTC
TRBV4-1	TRBJ1-6	few	-	CASSHDGEFGSPLHF	TGCGCCAGCAGCCACGACGGGGAGTTTGGTTCACCCCTCCACTTT
TRBV6-1	TRBJ2-5	-	-	CASNLGQTTQETQYF	TGTGCCAGCAACCTAGGACAGACGACACAAGAGACCCAGTACTTC
TRBV11-3	TRBJ2-1	-	-	CASSKAGPNNEQFF	TGTGCCAGCAGCAAGGCAGGGCCAAACAATGAGCAGTTCTTC
TRBV27	TRBJ1-5	-	-	CASSFGRYQPQHF	TGTGCCAGCAGTTTTGGCAGGTATCAGCCCCAGCATTTT
TRBV28	TRBJ1-6	-	-	CASSRAQGSPLHF	TGTGCCAGCAGCAGGGCGCAAGGTTCACCCCTCCACTTT
TRBV5-1	TRBJ1-1	once	TRBD1	CASSPEQGARTESFF	TGCGCCAGCAGCCCTGAACAGGGGGCGAGGACTGAATCTTTCTTT
TRBV28	TRBJ2-7	few	TRBD2	CASRRGTGPYEQYF	TGTGCCAGCAGGCGGGGGACGGGCCCCTACGAGCAGTACTTC